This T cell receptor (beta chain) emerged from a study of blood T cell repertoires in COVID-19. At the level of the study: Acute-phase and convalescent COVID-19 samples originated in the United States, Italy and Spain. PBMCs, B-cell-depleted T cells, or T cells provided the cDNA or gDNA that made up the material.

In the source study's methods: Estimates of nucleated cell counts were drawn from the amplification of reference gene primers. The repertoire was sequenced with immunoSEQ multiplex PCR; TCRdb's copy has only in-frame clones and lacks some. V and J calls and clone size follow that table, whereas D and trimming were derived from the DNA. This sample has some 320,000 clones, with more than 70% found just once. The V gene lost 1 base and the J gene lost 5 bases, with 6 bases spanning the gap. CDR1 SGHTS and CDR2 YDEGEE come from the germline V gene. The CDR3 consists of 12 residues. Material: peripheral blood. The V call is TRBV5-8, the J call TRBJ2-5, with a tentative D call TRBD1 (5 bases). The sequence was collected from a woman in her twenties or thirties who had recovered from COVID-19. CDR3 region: CASSLRGETQYF. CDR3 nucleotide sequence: TGTGCCAGCAGCTTGAGGGGTGAGACCCAGTACTTC. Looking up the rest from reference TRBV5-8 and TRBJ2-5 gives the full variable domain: EAGVTQSPTHLIKTRGQQATLRCSPISGHTSVYWYQQALGLGLQFLLWYDEGEERNRGNFPPRFSGRQFPNYSSELNVNALELEDSALYLCASSLRGETQYFGPGTRLLVL.